Listed here is a single TCR beta chain. Its specific antigen is unknown. Per-nucleotide qualities are absent, and no much larger clonotype sits a single base away. The data belong to a study of regulatory T cells in long-lasting Graves disease (dated by TCRdb to the early 2020s). For context, the study as a whole: Persistent Graves' disease was defined as antithyroid drug treatment for over 5 years with persistently positive TSH receptor autoantibodies. Patients with persistent Graves' disease were compared with patients with newly diagnosed Graves' disease using TCR sequencing and RNA sequencing of peripheral blood. In the clinical cohort, patients with persistent Graves' disease had used antithyroid drugs for an average of about 9.3 years. The study was conducted in China and was registered as a clinical trial. TCR sequencing covered roughly 13 persistent and around 20 newly diagnosed Graves' disease patients, some 33 samples in total.

V is reduced by 4 bases and J by 7 bases, leaving a spacing of 14 bases between them. Its CDR3 holds 13 amino acids, cysteine through phenylalanine. This entry keeps only the CDR3 DNA: 39 bases, framed from base 1. Based on the germline V gene, the CDR1 and CDR2 sequences are SGHRS and YFSETQ. What the work shows at the level of the full study, not this receptor alone: Compared with newly diagnosed patients, patients with persistent Graves' disease had lower TCR Shannon entropy and fewer highly expanded clones, which suggests clonal expansion. Sequencing and analysis were limited to the TCR beta chain. As a limitation, the authors acknowledged that the small sample size may reduce accuracy. Preferential use of TRBV28, TRBJ1-2 and TRBJ2-5 was observed in persistent disease, whereas TRBV20-1 and TRBJ2-1 were favored in newly diagnosed disease. Because the primary lesion, thyroid tissue, could not be accessed, the study looked at peripheral blood alone. Patients with persistent disease shared more public clonotypes (approximately 2,500) than newly diagnosed patients did (roughly 970).

The sample's time point label, in plain terms: persistent/refractory GD, antithyroid drugs over 5 years with positive TRAb. For both TCR sequencing and RNA sequencing, RNA was extracted from PBMCs using TRIzol. The diagnosis of Graves' disease was made according to American Thyroid Association guidelines. The patients came from an endocrinology department in Xi'an, China. From each patient, approximately 10 milliliters of peripheral blood was collected into an EDTA anticoagulant tube. PBMCs were isolated by Ficoll Paque Plus density gradient separation without further T cell sorting. An Agilent 2100 Bioanalyzer and agarose gel were used to check RNA quality, while a NanoDrop 2000 measured RNA concentration. Libraries were prepared through multiplex PCR. This sample was sequenced with an Illumina HiSeq 4000. TCR beta libraries were built with iRepertoire HTBI primers and Arm-PCR amplification of CDR3 regions. Before sequencing, the PCR products underwent gel purification. The paper's data handling went like this. A total of 62 TRBV and 14 TRBJ segments were identified across samples and were used for gene usage analysis of CDR3 amino acid clonotypes. COPE and FqMerger were used to merge the filtered high-quality paired reads into contigs. BLAST was used to align contigs to IMGT TRBV, TRBD and TRBJ reference genes, with CDR3 defined following IMGT. Any clonotype with a frequency above 0.1% was counted as a highly expanded clone. Shannon entropy served as the measure of repertoire diversity, while the Gini coefficient captured V-J evenness. Clonotypes shared by more than one individual were considered public. In-frame beta chains were kept once TCRdb had trimmed the public reads at Q25 with fastp and called clones with MiXCR. Identical CDR3 protein sequences are pooled into one entry, listed with their most common genes and DNA. The V and J calls follow TCRdb's processing rather than the paper's. Recorded for this sample are more than 350,000 distinct CDR3 sequences; roughly 23% of them occurred a single time. The ten largest clones represent roughly an eighth of the sample.

The input for sequencing was peripheral blood mononuclear cells (PBMCs), taken when the disease was refractory, from a patient treated with antithyroid drugs. This TCR came from a female donor with Graves disease. The rearrangement combines TRBV5-1 with TRBJ1-1, with TRBD1 perhaps the D gene, on 6 matching bases. Here is the DNA: TGCGCCAGCAGCATACGACAGGTCGGTGAAGCTTTCTTT. Its protein reads: CASSIRQVGEAFF.